These 9 T cell receptor beta chains came from one sample sequenced in a study of beta chain features in type 1 diabetes. General study points: Shortening that was moderate but significant affected the TCRB CDR3s of Type 1 diabetes patients in all four CD4+ subsets.

Antigen specificity for these receptors is unknown. TCRB transcripts that were expressed got sequenced, as all of the isolated RNA had been reverse transcribed. The repertoire was sequenced with immunoSEQ multiplex PCR; TCRdb's copy has only in-frame clones and lacks some. The repertoire includes 60,000 to 75,000 clones, about 48% of them detected once, and around 0.72% sits in the top ten. Material for sequencing was central memory CD4+ T cells from blood. The source of these receptors is a man aged 25-45 years with type 1 diabetes.

Only a few counts were recorded for this clone. The chain uses TRBV5-1 and TRBJ2-1, with 9 nucleotides matching TRBD1. CDR3 size: 15 residues. V lost 5 bases to trimming and J lost 6 bases; unmatched junction nucleotides: 9. Germline values: CDR1 SGHRS, CDR2 YFSETQ. The CDR3 nucleotides are TGCGCCAGCAGAACCGGGACAGGGTTAGGCAATGAGCAGTTCTTC. This encodes CASRTGTGLGNEQFF.

The chain combines TRBV19 with TRBJ1-1; TRBD1 is a possible D gene (6 bases). This CDR3 is 14 amino acids long. V was cut by 5 bases and J by 4 bases, with 14 bases left in between. Germline assignment: CDR1 LNHDA and CDR2 SQIVND (reference sequence). As DNA, the CDR3 is TGTGCCAGTAGTGCACAGGGTGAAGGCACTGAAGCTTTCTTT. Its protein product is CASSAQGEGTEAFF.

The chain couples TRBV29-1 to TRBJ2-7, with D possibly TRBD2 on 5 matching bases. V shed 5 bases and J shed 2 bases, with 10 bases lying between them. CDR1 is SQVTM, CDR2 ANQGSEA, per germline. The CDR3 totals 12 residues. CDR3 nucleotide sequence: TGCAGCGTTTTCCGGGATCCCTACGAGCAGTACTTC. Translation: CSVFRDPYEQYF.

CDR3 loop: CSVELAETYEQYF. In DNA form, the CDR3 reads TGCAGCGTTGAGCTAGCGGAGACCTACGAGCAGTACTTC. The chain employs TRBV29-1 and TRBJ2-7, with TRBD2 matching 7 bases. CDR3 length: 13 residues. J gave up 2 bases and V 3 bases, and 4 bases lay outside the gene matches. Germline assignment: CDR1 SQVTM and CDR2 ANQGSEA.

The J gene is TRBJ2-5, the V gene TRBV11-2; D may be TRBD1 (6 bases). The germline V and J ends were trimmed by 5 bases and 2 bases, with 9 bases remaining between them. Looked up from germline, CDR1 is SGHAT and CDR2 is FQNNGV. This CDR3 is 13 amino acids long. The CDR3 region has the DNA TGTGCCAGCAGCCCAGGGGAACAAGAGACCCAGTACTTC. As protein: CASSPGEQETQYF.

The chain recombines TRBV6-6 with TRBJ2-5; D possibly corresponds to TRBD2 (6 bases). Germline CDR1 and CDR2: MNHNY and SVGAGI (reference sequence). This CDR3 contains 14 residues. The V end lost 4 bases, the J end lost 1 base, and 10 bases lay between the germline ends. In DNA form, the CDR3 reads TGTGCCAGCAGTTCCCTCGGGGGCCAAGAGACCCAGTACTTC. The encoded protein is CASSSLGGQETQYF.

The chain couples TRBV5-1 to TRBJ2-5, with TRBD2 matching over 9 bases. J was trimmed by 1 base and V by 4 bases; bases with no gene match: 2. This CDR3 contains 14 residues. In germline, CDR1 is SGHRS, CDR2 YFSETQ. CDR3 region: CASSPTSGQETQYF. The CDR3 region has the DNA TGCGCCAGCAGCCCGACTAGCGGCCAAGAGACCCAGTACTTC.

V is TRBV7-9 and J is TRBJ2-5, with D unclear. The germline gives CDR1 SEHNR, CDR2 FQNEAQ (reference sequence). V was pared by 1 base and J by 11 bases, with 11 bases between. The CDR3 totals 12 residues. The CDR3 nucleotides read TGTGCCAGCAGCTTAGTGACTGGAGAGCAGTACTTC. Translated: CASSLVTGEQYF.

The chain couples TRBV5-6 to TRBJ1-6, with TRBD1 identical over 10 bases. The CDR3 runs to 17 residues. Germline CDR1 SGHDT, CDR2 YYEEEE. After removal of 2 bases from V and 6 bases from J, the junction contained 8 bases not matched to a gene. The CDR3, as DNA: TGTGCCAGCAGCTTTGCGACAGGGGGCGCGGGTAATTCACCCCTCCACTTT. Protein sequence: CASSFATGGAGNSPLHF.